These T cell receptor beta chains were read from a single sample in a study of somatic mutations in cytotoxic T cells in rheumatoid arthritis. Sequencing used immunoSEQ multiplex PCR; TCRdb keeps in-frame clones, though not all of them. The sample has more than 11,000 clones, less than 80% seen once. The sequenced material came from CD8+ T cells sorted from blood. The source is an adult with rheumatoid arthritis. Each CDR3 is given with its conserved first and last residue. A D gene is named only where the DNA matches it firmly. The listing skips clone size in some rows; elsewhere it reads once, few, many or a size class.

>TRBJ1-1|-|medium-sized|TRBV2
CASSLKASQAEAFF
TGTGCCAGCAGCCTAAAGGCCTCCCAAGCTGAAGCTTTCTTT
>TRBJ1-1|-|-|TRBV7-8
CASSLGVGTEAFF
TGTGCCAGCAGCTTAGGTGTCGGCACTGAAGCTTTCTTT
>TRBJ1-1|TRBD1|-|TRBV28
CASSFGTGLAFF
TGTGCCAGCAGTTTCGGGACAGGTTTGGCTTTCTTT
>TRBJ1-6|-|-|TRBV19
CASSIRVDYNSPLHF
TGTGCCAGTAGTATCAGGGTGGATTATAATTCACCCCTCCACTTT
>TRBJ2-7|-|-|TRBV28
CASSTDRDFIYEQYF
TGTGCCAGCAGCACAGACAGGGACTTTATCTACGAGCAGTACTTC
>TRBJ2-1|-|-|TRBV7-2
CASRDGGPYNEQFF
TGTGCCAGCAGGGACGGGGGCCCTTACAATGAGCAGTTCTTC
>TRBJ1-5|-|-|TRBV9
CASSESGTYQPQHF
TGTGCCAGCAGCGAGTCGGGGACTTACCAGCCCCAGCATTTT
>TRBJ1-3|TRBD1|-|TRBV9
CASSVEGQGLGNTIYF
TGTGCCAGCAGCGTAGAGGGACAGGGACTCGGAAACACCATATATTTT
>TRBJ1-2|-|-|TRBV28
CASSPWTQGYGYTF
TGTGCCAGCAGTCCCTGGACGCAAGGCTATGGCTACACCTTC
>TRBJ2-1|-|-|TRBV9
CASSAGSNTHNEQFF
TGTGCCAGCAGCGCGGGGTCCAACACGCACAATGAGCAGTTCTTC
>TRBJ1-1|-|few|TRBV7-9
CASSHHRTMGVTEAFF
TGTGCCAGCAGCCATCATCGCACAATGGGTGTCACTGAAGCTTTCTTT
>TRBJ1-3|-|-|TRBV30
CAWSVSASSGNTIYF
TGTGCCTGGAGTGTTTCAGCTAGCTCTGGAAACACCATATATTTT
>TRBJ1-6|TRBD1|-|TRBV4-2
CASSQEDRTNSPLHF
TGTGCCAGCAGCCAAGAGGACAGGACCAATTCACCCCTCCACTTT
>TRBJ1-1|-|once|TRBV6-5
CVSGRVGTEAFF
TGTGTCTCGGGCAGGGTCGGCACTGAAGCTTTCTTT
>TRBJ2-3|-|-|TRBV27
CASRPGHPRADTQYF
TGTGCCAGCAGACCGGGACACCCGCGGGCAGATACGCAGTATTTT
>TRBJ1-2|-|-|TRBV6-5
CASTGSALNGYTF
TGTGCCAGCACGGGGTCCGCCTTGAATGGCTACACCTTC
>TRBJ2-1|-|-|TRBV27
CASRGAGNEQFF
TGTGCCAGCAGGGGGGCCGGCAATGAGCAGTTCTTC
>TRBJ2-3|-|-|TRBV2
CASSEAAFNTDTQYF
TGTGCCAGCAGTGAAGCGGCCTTCAACACAGATACGCAGTATTTT
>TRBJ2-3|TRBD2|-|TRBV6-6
CASRHRGGHTDTQYF
TGTGCCAGCAGACATCGGGGGGGACACACAGATACGCAGTATTTT
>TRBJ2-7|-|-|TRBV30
CAWSLAGPSYEQYF
TGTGCCTGGAGTTTGGCGGGGCCCTCCTACGAGCAGTACTTC
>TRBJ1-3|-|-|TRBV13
CASSLGLAGYSGNTIYF
TGTGCCAGCAGCTTAGGCCTGGCGGGTTACTCTGGAAACACCATATATTTT
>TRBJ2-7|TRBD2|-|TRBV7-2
CASRPGGADEQYF
TGTGCCAGCAGACCCGGGGGGGCCGACGAGCAGTACTTC
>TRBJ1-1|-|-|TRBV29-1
CSVSRDGEAFF
TGCAGCGTCTCTAGGGACGGTGAAGCTTTCTTT
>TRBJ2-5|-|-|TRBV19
CASKKRGAGETQYF
TGTGCCAGTAAAAAAAGGGGGGCGGGAGAGACCCAGTACTTC
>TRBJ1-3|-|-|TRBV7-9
CASSSGGRASGNTIYF
TGTGCCAGCAGCTCTGGTGGCCGGGCCTCTGGAAACACCATATATTTT
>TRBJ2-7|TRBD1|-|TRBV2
CASSEAPSRGHYEQYF
TGTGCCAGCAGTGAAGCGCCGAGCAGGGGGCATTACGAGCAGTACTTC
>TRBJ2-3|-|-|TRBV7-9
CASSPSGLTDTQYF
TGTGCCAGCAGCCCGAGCGGACTCACAGATACGCAGTATTTT
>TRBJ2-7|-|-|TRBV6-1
CASSEAQGFKPYEQYF
TGTGCCAGCAGTGAAGCGCAAGGGTTCAAACCCTACGAGCAGTACTTC
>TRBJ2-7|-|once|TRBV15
CATSRDRGASYEQYF
TGTGCCACCAGCAGAGATCGGGGAGCCTCCTACGAGCAGTACTTC
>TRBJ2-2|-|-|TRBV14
CASSHLGAYTGELFF
TGTGCCAGCAGCCATTTAGGGGCGTACACCGGGGAGCTGTTTTTT
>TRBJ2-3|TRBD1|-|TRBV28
CASSWDRDTQYF
TGTGCCAGCAGTTGGGACAGGGATACGCAGTATTTT
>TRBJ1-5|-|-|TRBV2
CASSTREPQHF
TGTGCCAGCAGTACAAGGGAGCCCCAGCATTTT
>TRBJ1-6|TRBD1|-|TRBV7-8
CASRPGQGASPLHF
TGTGCCAGCAGGCCGGGACAGGGGGCCTCACCCCTCCACTTT
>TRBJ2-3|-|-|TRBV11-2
CASSLRESGADTQYF
TGTGCCAGCAGCTTACGTGAATCGGGCGCAGATACGCAGTATTTT
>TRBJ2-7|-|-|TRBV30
CAWSVARYEQYF
TGTGCCTGGAGTGTAGCTCGCTACGAGCAGTACTTC
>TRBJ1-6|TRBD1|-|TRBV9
CASSEEGAGWNSPLHF
TGTGCCAGCAGCGAAGAGGGGGCTGGGTGGAATTCACCCCTCCACTTT
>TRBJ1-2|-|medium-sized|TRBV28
CASSETQYYGYTF
TGTGCCAGCAGCGAAACTCAGTACTATGGCTACACCTTC
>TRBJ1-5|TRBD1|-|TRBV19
CASSNTGGRQPQHF
TGTGCCAGTAGCAATACAGGGGGGAGGCAGCCCCAGCATTTT